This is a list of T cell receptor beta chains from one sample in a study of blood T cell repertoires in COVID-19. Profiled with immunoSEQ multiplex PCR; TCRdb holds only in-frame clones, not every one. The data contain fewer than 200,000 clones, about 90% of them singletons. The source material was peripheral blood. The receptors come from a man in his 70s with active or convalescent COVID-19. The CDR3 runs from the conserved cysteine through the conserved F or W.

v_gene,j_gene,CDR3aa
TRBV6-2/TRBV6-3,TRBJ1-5,CASSRPDRGLGNQPQHF
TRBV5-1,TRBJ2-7,CASSLAGDAYEQYF
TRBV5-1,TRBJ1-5,CASSREGQNNQPQHF
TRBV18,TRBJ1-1,CASSAETGLFTEAFF
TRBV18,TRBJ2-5,CASSRGLEQETQYF
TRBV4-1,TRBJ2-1,CASSQGLAGRYNEQFF
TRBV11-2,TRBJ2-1,CASSPRGNYNEQFF
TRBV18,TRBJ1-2,CASSPPKLGAEGYTF
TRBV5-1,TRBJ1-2,CASSLGGGLDYGYTF
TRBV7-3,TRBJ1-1,CASSLWAGTNLNTEAFF
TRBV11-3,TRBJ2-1,CASSLGPTGGNEQFF
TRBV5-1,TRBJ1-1,CASSTFTGSTEAFF
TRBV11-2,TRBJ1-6,CASSLVGRRGSYNSPLHF
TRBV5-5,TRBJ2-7,CASSSSGTGGFYEQYF
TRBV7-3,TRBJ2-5,CASSRGQLETQYF
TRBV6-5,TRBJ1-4,CASRGGVGVEEKLFF
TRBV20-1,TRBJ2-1,CSPAIRNEQFF
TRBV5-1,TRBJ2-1,CASSFVRDSYNEQFF
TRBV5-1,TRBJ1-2,CASSAGQTYYGYTF
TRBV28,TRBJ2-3,CASSPLLAGVATQYF
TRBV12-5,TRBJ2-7,CASGQEAPYEQYF
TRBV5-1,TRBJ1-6,CASRSDSSYNSPLHF
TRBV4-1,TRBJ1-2,CASSQEAGARRGYTF
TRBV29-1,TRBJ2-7,CSVGLHYYEQYF